Many counts were recorded for the clone carrying this T cell receptor beta chain. TCRdb processed the RACE reads anew with MiXCR; each CDR3 protein has one entry. The sample holds around 340,000 distinct CDR3 sequences, around 7% seen once. Time point indicated: patch test 1, 2 weeks after DPC sensitization. Treatment specified: therapeutic diphenylcyclopropenone sensitization with weekly scalp DPC. Blood was drawn before each patch test was applied. The authors' total RNA extraction used unfractionated whole blood. The V segment lost 7 bases and the J segment 4 bases; nucleotides outside the gene matches: 14. This CDR3 contains 17 residues. CDR1 LNHDA and CDR2 SQIVND come from the germline V gene (reference sequence). These data belong to a study of human T cells and chemical hapten exposure.

Sample: whole blood, taken in connection with sensitization to the hapten diphenylcyclopropenone (DPC). This chain links TRBV19 with TRBJ1-5; the match to TRBD1 covers 9 bases. This clonotype was obtained from a woman aged 18-35 years with alopecia areata. Some clones in this sample may be carry-over from other donors' samples. CDR3 nucleotides: TGTGCCAGTAAGCTTCTCCAACAGGGGGCGCCGAATCAGCCCCAGCATTTT. Amino acids: CASKLLQQGAPNQPQHF.